Listed below are T cell receptor beta chains from one sample, sequenced in a study of cytomegalovirus exposure and HLA in healthy donors. Sequencing was performed with immunoSEQ multiplex PCR; in TCRdb, only in-frame clones are kept and a portion is missing. The sample table sets out 85,000 to 110,000 clones. Sequencing used PBMCs. These receptor sequences come from a man aged 40-49 years in good health and CMV-seronegative. The CDR3 runs from the conserved cysteine through the conserved F or W. D genes are given only for firm matches.

d_call,v_call,j_call,cdr3_aa,cdr3_nt
-,TRBV11-2,TRBJ1-2,CASSSIKQGPSYGYTF,TGTGCCAGCAGCTCCATTAAACAGGGACCCAGCTATGGCTACACCTTC
-,TRBV19,TRBJ1-1,CASKTSYRWDTEAFF,TGTGCCAGTAAAACGAGCTACAGATGGGACACTGAAGCTTTCTTT
-,TRBV4-1,TRBJ2-5,CASSHGTLKKETQYF,TGCGCCAGCAGCCACGGGACTCTCAAAAAAGAGACCCAGTACTTC
-,TRBV11-2,TRBJ2-7,CASSLGAGFIYEQYF,TGTGCCAGCAGCTTAGGGGCAGGGTTCATCTACGAGCAGTACTTC
TRBD1,TRBV30,TRBJ1-6,CAWLTSTGDPYNSPLHF,TGTGCCTGGCTAACTTCGACAGGGGACCCCTATAATTCACCCCTCCACTTT
TRBD1,TRBV6-1,TRBJ2-7,CASTRQGTEQYF,TGTGCCAGCACAAGACAGGGGACCGAGCAGTACTTC
TRBD1,TRBV5-1,TRBJ2-5,CASGSTGIGETQYF,TGCGCCAGCGGCTCGACAGGGATTGGAGAGACCCAGTACTTC
-,TRBV7-9,TRBJ1-3,CASSFEQGNTIYF,TGTGCCAGCAGCTTCGAACAGGGAAACACCATATATTTT
-,TRBV14,TRBJ2-7,CASSPRTGRYEQYF,TGTGCCAGCAGCCCCCGGACGGGAAGATACGAGCAGTACTTC
TRBD1,TRBV27,TRBJ1-1,CASSLLLRDRQNTEAFF,TGTGCCAGCAGTCTCTTGCTTCGGGACAGGCAAAACACTGAAGCTTTCTTT
TRBD2,TRBV6-1,TRBJ2-5,CASKRGGLLETQYF,TGTGCCAGCAAGCGGGGGGGTCTCCTAGAGACCCAGTACTTC
-,TRBV18,TRBJ1-1,CASSPLSGTEAFF,TGTGCCAGCTCACCATTGTCAGGCACTGAAGCTTTCTTT
-,TRBV28,TRBJ2-1,CASSPPTSYNEQFF,TGTGCCAGCAGTCCTCCGACTAGTTACAATGAGCAGTTCTTC
TRBD1,TRBV5-8,TRBJ1-1,CASSWGTGESAFF,TGTGCCAGCAGCTGGGGGACAGGGGAGTCGGCTTTCTTT
-,TRBV27,TRBJ2-7,CASSLVEGVNEQYF,TGTGCCAGCAGTTTAGTCGAGGGGGTCAACGAGCAGTACTTC
TRBD1,TRBV9,TRBJ1-4,CASSVNPGQGGIEKLFF,TGTGCCAGCAGCGTCAACCCCGGACAGGGAGGGATTGAAAAACTGTTTTTT
-,TRBV5-6,TRBJ1-3,CASSLASGNTIYF,TGTGCCAGCAGCTTGGCCTCCGGAAACACCATATATTTT
TRBD2,TRBV7-2,TRBJ2-3,CASSGRLAGSLDTQYF,TGTGCCAGCAGCGGACGACTAGCGGGGTCCCTAGATACGCAGTATTTT
-,TRBV5-1,TRBJ2-7,CASSTGYEQYF,TGCGCCAGCAGCACAGGGTACGAGCAGTACTTC
-,TRBV7-2,TRBJ1-1,CASSLGGQGGFF,TGTGCCAGCAGCTTAGGGGGCCAGGGTGGTTTCTTT
-,TRBV6-5,TRBJ2-2,CASSYSPGSDTGELFF,TGTGCCAGCAGTTACTCCCCAGGGTCGGACACCGGGGAGCTGTTTTTT
TRBD1,TRBV5-1,TRBJ2-7,CASGLRQGPYEQYF,TGCGCCAGCGGTTTACGACAGGGTCCCTACGAGCAGTACTTC
TRBD1,TRBV9,TRBJ1-1,CASSLQGAKDTEAFF,TGTGCCAGCAGCCTACAGGGGGCCAAGGACACTGAAGCTTTCTTT
-,TRBV5-1,TRBJ2-2,CATSSQGNTGELFF,TGCGCCACCTCGTCTCAGGGGAACACCGGGGAGCTGTTTTTT
TRBD1,TRBV5-1,TRBJ2-7,CASSLEGTGHYEQYF,TGCGCCAGCAGCTTGGAAGGGACAGGACATTACGAGCAGTACTTC
TRBD1,TRBV27,TRBJ1-2,CASSFDPDRGQGYTF,TGTGCCAGCAGTTTCGACCCGGACAGGGGGCAGGGCTACACCTTC
-,TRBV7-2,TRBJ2-3,CASSLDRATSTDTQYF,TGTGCCAGCAGCTTAGACAGGGCTACTAGCACAGATACGCAGTATTTT
-,TRBV25-1,TRBJ1-3,CASRGQYISSGNTIYF,TGTGCCAGCAGGGGGCAGTACATCAGCTCTGGAAACACCATATATTTT
-,TRBV5-1,TRBJ1-1,CASHEGGAPNTEAFF,TGCGCCAGCCACGAGGGAGGGGCACCGAACACTGAAGCTTTCTTT
TRBD1,TRBV18,TRBJ1-2,CASSPGQEPYGYTF,TGTGCCAGCTCACCAGGACAGGAACCCTATGGCTACACCTTC
TRBD2,TRBV19,TRBJ2-3,CASSETSGRVSDTQYF,TGTGCCAGTAGTGAAACTAGCGGGAGGGTTTCAGATACGCAGTATTTT
TRBD1,TRBV5-4,TRBJ2-1,CASRPPGQKNNEQFF,TGTGCCAGCAGACCGCCGGGACAGAAAAACAATGAGCAGTTCTTC
TRBD2,TRBV23-1,TRBJ2-3,CASSQPLSGRAGDTQYF,TGCGCCAGCAGTCAACCTCTTAGCGGGAGGGCCGGAGATACGCAGTATTTT
-,TRBV7-2,TRBJ1-1,CASSYRDEAFF,TGTGCCAGCAGCTACCGCGATGAAGCTTTCTTT
TRBD1,TRBV7-9,TRBJ2-7,CASSLTDRGSYFSSYEQYF,TGTGCCAGCAGCTTAACGGACAGGGGTTCCTACTTTAGCTCCTACGAGCAGTACTTC
TRBD2,TRBV7-2,TRBJ2-1,CASSLVGTSVEQFF,TGTGCCAGCAGCTTAGTGGGGACTAGTGTGGAGCAGTTCTTC
-,TRBV15,TRBJ2-7,CATSRSKNEAEQYF,TGTGCCACCAGCAGATCGAAAAACGAGGCCGAGCAGTACTTC
-,TRBV10-1,TRBJ2-2,CASSELGGTGELFF,TGCGCCAGCAGTGAGCTCGGGGGAACCGGGGAGCTGTTTTTT
-,TRBV29-1,TRBJ2-1,CSVAAPWGINEQFF,TGCAGCGTCGCCGCCCCTTGGGGCATCAATGAGCAGTTCTTC
TRBD1,TRBV25-1,TRBJ2-7,CASRGTGNYEQYF,TGTGCCAGCAGGGGGACAGGGAACTACGAGCAGTACTTC
TRBD2,TRBV7-6,TRBJ2-3,CASSPPSGRTDTQYF,TGTGCCAGCAGCCCCCCTAGCGGACGCACAGATACGCAGTATTTT
-,TRBV7-2,TRBJ1-1,CASSFSTVNTEAFF,TGTGCCAGCAGCTTTTCGACAGTGAACACTGAAGCTTTCTTT